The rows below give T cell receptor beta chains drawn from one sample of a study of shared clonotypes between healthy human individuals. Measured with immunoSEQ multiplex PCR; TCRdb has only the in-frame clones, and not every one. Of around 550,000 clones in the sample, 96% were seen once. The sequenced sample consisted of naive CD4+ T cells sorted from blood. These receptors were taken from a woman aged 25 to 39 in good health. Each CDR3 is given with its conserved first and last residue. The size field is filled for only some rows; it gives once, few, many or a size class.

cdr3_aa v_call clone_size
CASSSRTGRGENYGYTF TRBV11-1 .
CASIWASGSQDYGELFF TRBV28 .
CASKTGIPRNTIYF TRBV28 .
CAISESEVSTDGYTF TRBV10-3 .
CASSYGGNQETQYF TRBV6-5 .
CASGPWGGGEQFF TRBV2 .
CASSLSAKPGIPYNEQFF TRBV27 .
CASSLARTSGDYEQYF TRBV7-8 .
CASKQGPLWETQYF TRBV2 .
CASQMDGPAEAFF TRBV28 .
CASSRTGGEYEQYF TRBV11-2 .
CASSSPSASTDTQYF TRBV28 .
CASSHAIPSRGRASYEQYF TRBV4-1 once
CASTGSGANVLTF TRBV19 .
CASRRDGVGIYEQYF TRBV19 .
CARSLGQGLFSSGNTIYF TRBV5-3 .
CASSVRESNQPQHF TRBV5-5 .
CASRLNDGAGGYEQYF TRBV11-2 .
CASSLDQTGEQYF TRBV28 .
CASSTPGPGQPQHF TRBV19 .
CASSPRVLDRQSPGNTIYF TRBV7-9 .
CASKQRATGELFF TRBV27 .
CASRGQAGTGTYGYTF TRBV23-1 .
CASSPNRDNYEQYF TRBV11-2 .
CASSPSWGRADTQYF TRBV7-6 .
CASSLWQPGIFEQYF TRBV28 .
CASNPGAVGNEQFF TRBV27 .
CASSVTRSGRADNEQFF TRBV7-8 once
CASSLGGPDTQYF TRBV7-1 .
CASSLGWGQLNEQFF TRBV27 .
CASSLAPSGSSYEQYF TRBV5-6 .
CASSTTSGNYEQYF TRBV18 .
CASSFFSRERLGELFF TRBV7-7 .
CASRAGNGEQYF TRBV28 .
CASSYSRDSAYEQYF TRBV6-5 .
CASSQGIEAFF TRBV14 .